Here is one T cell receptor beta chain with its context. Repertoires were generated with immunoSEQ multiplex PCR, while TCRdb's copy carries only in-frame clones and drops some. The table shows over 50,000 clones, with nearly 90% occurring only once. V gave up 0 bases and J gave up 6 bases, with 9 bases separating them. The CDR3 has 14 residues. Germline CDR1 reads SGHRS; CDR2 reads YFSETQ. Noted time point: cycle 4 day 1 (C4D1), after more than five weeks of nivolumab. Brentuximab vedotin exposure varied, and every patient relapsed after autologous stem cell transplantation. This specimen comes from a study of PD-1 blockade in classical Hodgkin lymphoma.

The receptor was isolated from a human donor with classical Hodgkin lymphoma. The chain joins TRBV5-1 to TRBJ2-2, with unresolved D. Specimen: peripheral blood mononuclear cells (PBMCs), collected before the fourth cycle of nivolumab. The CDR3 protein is CASSLVAESGELFF. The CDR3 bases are TGCGCCAGCAGCTTGGTTGCCGAGTCCGGGGAGCTGTTTTTT. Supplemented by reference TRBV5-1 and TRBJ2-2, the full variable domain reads KAGVTQTPRYLIKTRGQQVTLSCSPISGHRSVSWYQQTPGQGLQFLFEYFSETQRNKGNFPGRFSGRQFSNSRSEMNVSTLELGDSALYLCASSLVAESGELFFGEGSRLTVL.